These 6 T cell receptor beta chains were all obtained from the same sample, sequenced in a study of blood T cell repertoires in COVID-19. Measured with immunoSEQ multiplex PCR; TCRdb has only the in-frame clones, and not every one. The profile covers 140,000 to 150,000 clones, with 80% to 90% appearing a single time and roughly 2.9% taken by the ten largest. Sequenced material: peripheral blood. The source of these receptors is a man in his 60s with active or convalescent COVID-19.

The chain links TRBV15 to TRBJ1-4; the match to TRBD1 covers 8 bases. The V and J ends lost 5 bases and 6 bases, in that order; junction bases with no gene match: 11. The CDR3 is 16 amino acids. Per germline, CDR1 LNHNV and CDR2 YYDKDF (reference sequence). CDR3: CATSPRQGAGDEKLFF. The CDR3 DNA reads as TGTGCCACCAGCCCCCGCCAGGGGGCTGGGGATGAAAAACTGTTTTTT.

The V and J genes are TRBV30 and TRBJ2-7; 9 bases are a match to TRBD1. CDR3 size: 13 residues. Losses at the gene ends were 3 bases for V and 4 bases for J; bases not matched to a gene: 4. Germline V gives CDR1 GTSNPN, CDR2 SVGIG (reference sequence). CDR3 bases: TGTGCCTGGAGGCCGACAGGGGGTTACGAGCAGTACTTC. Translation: CAWRPTGGYEQYF.

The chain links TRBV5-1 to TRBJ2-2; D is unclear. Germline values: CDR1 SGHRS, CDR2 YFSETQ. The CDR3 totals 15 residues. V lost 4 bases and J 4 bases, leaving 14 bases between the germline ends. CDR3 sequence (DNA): TGCGCCAGCAGCGACTTACGAGGAGTCACCGGGGAGCTGTTTTTT. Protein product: CASSDLRGVTGELFF.

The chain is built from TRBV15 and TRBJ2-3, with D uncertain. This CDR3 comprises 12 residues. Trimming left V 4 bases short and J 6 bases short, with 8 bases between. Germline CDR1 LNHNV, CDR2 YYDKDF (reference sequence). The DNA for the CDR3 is TGTGCCACCAGCAACCGCGTGGATACGCAGTATTTT. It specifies CATSNRVDTQYF.

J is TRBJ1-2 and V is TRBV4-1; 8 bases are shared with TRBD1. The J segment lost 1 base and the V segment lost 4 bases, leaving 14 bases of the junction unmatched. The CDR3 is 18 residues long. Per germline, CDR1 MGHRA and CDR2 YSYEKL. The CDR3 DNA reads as TGCGCCAGCAGCCTAAAAGAGGGACAGGCCACAAATAACTATGGCTACACCTTC. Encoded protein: CASSLKEGQATNNYGYTF.

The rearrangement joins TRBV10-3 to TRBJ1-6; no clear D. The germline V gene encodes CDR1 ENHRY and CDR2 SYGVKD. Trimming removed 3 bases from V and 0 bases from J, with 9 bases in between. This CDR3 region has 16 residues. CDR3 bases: TGTGCCATCAGTGATGAACTGAGCTCCTATAATTCACCCCTCCACTTT. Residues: CAISDELSSYNSPLHF.